In this sample, the clone carrying this T cell receptor (beta chain) turned up many times. The antigen is not known. TCRdb recomputed calls from the 5' RACE reads with MiXCR, one row per CDR3 protein. Of around 490,000 distinct CDR3 sequences listed, about 5.2% are singletons. This sample was taken from a study of CD8 T cells in ankylosing spondylitis. Whole-study findings and limits: A TCR beta motif of roughly eight highly homologous variants seemed to mark ankylosing spondylitis blood.

CDR1 is SGHRS and CDR2 is YFSETQ in the germline V gene. This CDR3 has 15 amino acids. V trimming: 4 bases; J trimming: 1 base; junction bases outside the gene matches: 3. Material: blood, either unsorted or a sorted T cell fraction (not recorded which). This sequence originates from a male donor with ankylosing spondylitis. This chain connects TRBV5-1 to TRBJ2-3, with 10 bases lining up with TRBD2. CDR3 nucleotides: TGCGCCAGCAGCCCCGGGACTAGCGGCACAGATACGCAGTATTTT. Protein sequence: CASSPGTSGTDTQYF.